This T cell receptor (beta chain) is drawn from a study of cytomegalovirus exposure and HLA in healthy donors. Study in general: T cells numbering about 179 million yielded around 120 million unique TCR beta sequences in an earlier analysis.

This clone was observed a few times. Its antigen is still unknown. The PCR made use of 60 Vbeta and 13 Jbeta primers. Method: immunoSEQ multiplex PCR; TCRdb's copy keeps in-frame clones and lacks some. The table has about 160,000 clones, 70% to 80% seen once. The study, taken as a whole, reports: A later analysis linked a missense variant in DCLRE1C to the trimming of TCR beta V and J genes.

Germline CDR1 reads LNHNV; CDR2 reads YYDKDF (reference sequence). CDR3 size: 15 residues. Deletions cut 0 bases from V and 2 bases from J, with 11 bases between. The rearrangement links TRBV15 to TRBJ2-7, with a tentative D call TRBD2 (5 bases). The clonotype originates from a man aged 18 to 35 in good health and CMV-seropositive. Material for sequencing was PBMCs. CDR3 in amino acids: CATSREERATYEQYF. The CDR3 DNA follows: TGTGCCACCAGCAGAGAGGAGAGGGCCACCTACGAGCAGTACTTC.